The 3 T cell receptor beta chains in this list originate from one sample, sequenced in a study of cytomegalovirus exposure and HLA in healthy donors. With 60 Vbeta and 13 Jbeta primers, the PCR was carried out. The assay was immunoSEQ multiplex PCR, and TCRdb's table has in-frame clones only and misses some. The sample records approximately 100,000 clones, 84% being singletons. The specimen sequenced was PBMCs. These receptors were taken from a young woman in good health and CMV-seronegative.

This rearrangement joins TRBV15 to TRBJ2-7, with D perhaps TRBD1 (6 bases). The CDR3 sequence is 16 residues long. From germline, CDR1 is LNHNV and CDR2 YYDKDF (reference sequence). V was shortened by 5 bases and J by 0 bases, with 17 bases between the two germline ends. CDR3 sequence reads: CATSGPSGDDSYEQYF. For the CDR3, the DNA is TGTGCCACCAGCGGACCCTCAGGGGATGACTCCTACGAGCAGTACTTC.

This clone was seen many times. The rearrangement joins TRBV4-3 to TRBJ2-1, with 9 positions matching TRBD2. The CDR3 is 17 residues long. V gave up 3 bases and J gave up 5 bases; unmatched junction bases: 11. CDR1 and CDR2 (germline): LGHNA, YSLEER. The CDR3 DNA reads as TGCGCCAGCAGCCAGTTCGGGATGACTAGCGGAAACAATGAGCAGTTCTTC. This encodes CASSQFGMTSGNNEQFF.

The V and J genes are TRBV5-1 and TRBJ2-1, with 14 bases lining up with TRBD2. The V segment lost 2 bases and the J segment 7 bases; nucleotides outside the gene matches: 5. CDR1 SGHRS and CDR2 YFSETQ come from the germline V gene. CDR3 length: 16 residues. The CDR3 region is CASSFRTSGRRNEQFF. CDR3 DNA: TGCGCCAGCAGCTTCCGGACTAGCGGGAGGAGAAATGAGCAGTTCTTC.